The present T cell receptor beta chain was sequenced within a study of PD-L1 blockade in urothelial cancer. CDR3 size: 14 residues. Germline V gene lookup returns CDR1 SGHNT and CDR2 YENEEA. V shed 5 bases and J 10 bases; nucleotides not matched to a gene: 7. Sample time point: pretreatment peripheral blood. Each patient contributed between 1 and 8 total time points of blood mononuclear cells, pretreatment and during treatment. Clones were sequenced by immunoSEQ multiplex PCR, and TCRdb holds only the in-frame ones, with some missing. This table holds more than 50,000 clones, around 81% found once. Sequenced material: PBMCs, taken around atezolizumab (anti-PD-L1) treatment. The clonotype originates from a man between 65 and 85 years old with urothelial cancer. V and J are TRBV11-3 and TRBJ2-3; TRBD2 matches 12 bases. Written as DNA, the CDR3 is TGTGCCAGCAGCCCAGGACTAGCGGGATCATCGCAGTATTTT. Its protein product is CASSPGLAGSSQYF.